This T cell receptor beta chain was retrieved from a study of follicular helper T cells after annual influenza vaccination. Trimming pared 0 bases from V and 2 bases from J, leaving 11 bases between. The CDR3 spans 15 residues. CDR1 is MGHRA and CDR2 is YSYEKL in the germline V gene. The study, taken as a whole, reports: Change in circulating plasmablasts correlated with ICOS+CD38+ cTfh clonality change.

Specified time point: 2014-2015 season, pre-vaccination. Notes on this clone: Antigen specificity is unknown.

TCRdb's copy holds only in-frame clones and misses some; the assay was immunoSEQ multiplex PCR. The table shows a few thousand clones, with approximately 86% occurring only once. The V and J genes are TRBV4-1 and TRBJ2-7; no reliable D call. The sample here was CXCR5+ CD38+ circulating T follicular helper cells from blood, taken on the day of influenza vaccination. As for subset: circulating Tfh, non-naive CD4+CXCR5+PD-1+ (ICOS+CD38+ or ICOS-CD38-). The sequence was collected from an adult who received the influenza vaccine. CDR3 protein: CASSQDRSGPYEQYF. Here the CDR3 DNA reads TGCGCCAGCAGCCAAGACCGCAGTGGCCCCTACGAGCAGTACTTC.